The subject of this entry is one T cell receptor (beta chain). What it recognizes is unknown. Other DNA sequences in this sample translate to the same CDR3. Germline CDR1 and CDR2: GTSNPN and SVGIG (reference sequence). V was trimmed by 3 bases and J by 0 bases, leaving 8 bases between them. The CDR3 runs 13 residues. These data are taken from a study of beta chain features in type 1 diabetes. Study outcomes and limitations: Insertions were fewer and deletions more numerous at VDJ junctions in type 1 diabetes patients. Moderate yet significant TCRB CDR3 shortening was seen in Type 1 diabetes patients in all four CD4+ subsets. Here, the possible influence of HLA type (on TCRB rearrangement) remained unresolved.

The investigators reverse transcribed all of the isolated RNA, so they sequenced expressed TCRB transcripts. There were about 3.6 million reads on average in the naive, central memory and regulatory T cell samples. Clones were read by immunoSEQ multiplex PCR, and TCRdb kept only the in-frame ones, dropping some. The sample consists of hundreds of thousands of clones, 11% to 15% of them appearing once. V and J are TRBV30 and TRBJ1-1, with D unresolved. This TCR derives from a man aged 18-30 years with type 1 diabetes. The specimen sequenced was naive CD4+ T cells from blood. The CDR3 DNA follows: TGTGCCTGGAGGGGAGGGTTGAACACTGAAGCTTTCTTT. Translated: CAWRGGLNTEAFF.